This TCR beta chain was obtained from a study of cytomegalovirus exposure and HLA in healthy donors. The PCR contained 60 Vbeta and 13 Jbeta primers. Here immunoSEQ multiplex PCR was the method, and the copy in TCRdb shows in-frame clones only, minus some. The listing records roughly 110,000 clones. From germline, CDR1 is SGHRS and CDR2 YFSETQ. V gave up 0 bases and J gave up 5 bases, with 15 bases separating them. There are 17 residues in the CDR3. Sequencing was carried out using PBMCs. The gene calls are TRBV5-1 and TRBJ1-6; D perhaps matches TRBD1 (6 bases). The sequence derives from a man aged 35-49 years in good health and CMV-seropositive. The CDR3 DNA reads TGCGCCAGCAGCTTGGTTACAATACAGGGAAATAATTCACCCCTCCACTTT. Translated, it gives CASSLVTIQGNNSPLHF. Complete variable domain (other parts from reference TRBV5-1 and TRBJ1-6): KAGVTQTPRYLIKTRGQQVTLSCSPISGHRSVSWYQQTPGQGLQFLFEYFSETQRNKGNFPGRFSGRQFSNSRSEMNVSTLELGDSALYLCASSLVTIQGNNSPLHFGNGTRLTVT.